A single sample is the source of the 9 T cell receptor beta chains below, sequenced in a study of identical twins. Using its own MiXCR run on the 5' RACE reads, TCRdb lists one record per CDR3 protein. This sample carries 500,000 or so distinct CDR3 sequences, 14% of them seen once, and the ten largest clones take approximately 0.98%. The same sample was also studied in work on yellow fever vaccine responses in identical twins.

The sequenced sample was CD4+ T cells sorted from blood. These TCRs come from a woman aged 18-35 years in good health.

In nucleotides, the CDR3 is TGTGCCAGCAGCCAAGACCTCGGGACCGGCCCAGAGACCCAGTACTTC. Its protein product is CASSQDLGTGPETQYF. This rearrangement joins TRBV3-1 to TRBJ2-5, with D perhaps TRBD1 or TRBD2 (5 bases each). This CDR3 region has 16 residues. The germline gives CDR1 LGHDT, CDR2 YNNKEL (reference sequence). The germline V and J ends were trimmed by 0 bases and 4 bases, with 15 bases remaining between them.

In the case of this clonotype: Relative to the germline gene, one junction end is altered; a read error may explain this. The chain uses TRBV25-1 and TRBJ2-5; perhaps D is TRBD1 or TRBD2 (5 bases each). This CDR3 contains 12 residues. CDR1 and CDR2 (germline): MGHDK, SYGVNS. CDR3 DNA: TGTGCCAGCAGTGAATTTGGGACGGCGAACAACTTC. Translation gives CASSEFGTANNF. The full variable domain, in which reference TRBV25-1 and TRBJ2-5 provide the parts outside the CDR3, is EADIYQTPRYLVIGTGKKITLECSQTMGHDKMYWYQQDPGMELHLIHYSYGVNSTEKGDLSSESTVSRIRTEHFPLTLESARPSHTSQYLCASSEFGTANNFGPGTRLLVL.

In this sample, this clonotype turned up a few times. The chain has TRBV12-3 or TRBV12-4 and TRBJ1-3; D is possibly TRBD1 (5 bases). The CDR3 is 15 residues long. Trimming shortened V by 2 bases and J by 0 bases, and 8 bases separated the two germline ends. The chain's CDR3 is CASSLTGSSGNTIYF. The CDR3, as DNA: TGTGCCAGCAGTTTAACAGGCAGCTCTGGAAACACCATATATTTT.

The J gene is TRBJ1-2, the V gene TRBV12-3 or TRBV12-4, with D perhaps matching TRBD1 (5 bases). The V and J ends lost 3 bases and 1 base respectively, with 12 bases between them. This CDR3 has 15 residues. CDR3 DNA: TGTGCCAGCAGTTTTTGGGGGGGAAGTAACTATGGCTACACCTTC. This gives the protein CASSFWGGSNYGYTF.

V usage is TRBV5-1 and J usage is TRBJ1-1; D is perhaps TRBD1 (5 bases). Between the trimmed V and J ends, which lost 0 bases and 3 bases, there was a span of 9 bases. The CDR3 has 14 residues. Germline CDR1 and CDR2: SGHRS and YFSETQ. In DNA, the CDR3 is TGCGCCAGCAGCTTGGGAGGGACCTACACTGAAGCTTTCTTT. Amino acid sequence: CASSLGGTYTEAFF.

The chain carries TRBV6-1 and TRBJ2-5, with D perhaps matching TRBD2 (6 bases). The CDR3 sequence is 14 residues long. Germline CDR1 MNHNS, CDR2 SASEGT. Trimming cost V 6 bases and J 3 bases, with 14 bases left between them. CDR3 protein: CASSPIGGEETQYF. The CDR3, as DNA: TGTGCCAGCAGCCCAATCGGGGGTGAAGAGACCCAGTACTTC.

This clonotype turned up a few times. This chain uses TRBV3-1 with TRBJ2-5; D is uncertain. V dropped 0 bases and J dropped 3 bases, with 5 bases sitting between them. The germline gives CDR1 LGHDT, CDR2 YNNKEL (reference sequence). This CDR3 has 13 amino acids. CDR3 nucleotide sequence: TGTGCCAGCAGCCAAGATTGGGAAGAGACCCAGTACTTC. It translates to CASSQDWEETQYF.

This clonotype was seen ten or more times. In DNA, the CDR3 is TGCGCCAGCAGCGACCAGTACAATGAGCAGTTCTTC. It yields the protein CASSDQYNEQFF. V gene TRBV5-1 combines with J gene TRBJ2-1; no reliable D call. CDR1 and CDR2 (germline): SGHRS, YFSETQ. Trimming stripped 4 bases from V and 4 bases from J, with 6 bases between. The CDR3 is 12 residues long. The variable domain in full, completed from reference TRBV5-1 and TRBJ2-1, reads KAGVTQTPRYLIKTRGQQVTLSCSPISGHRSVSWYQQTPGQGLQFLFEYFSETQRNKGNFPGRFSGRQFSNSRSEMNVSTLELGDSALYLCASSDQYNEQFFGPGTRLTVL.

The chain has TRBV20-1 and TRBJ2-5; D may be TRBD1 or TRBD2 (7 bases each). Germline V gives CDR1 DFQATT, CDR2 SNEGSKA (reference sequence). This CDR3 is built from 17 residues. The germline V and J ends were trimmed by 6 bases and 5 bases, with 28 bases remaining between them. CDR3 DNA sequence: TGCAGTGCCACAGGGGAGCGGGGAGCCAGACCACTGGAGACCCAGTACTTC. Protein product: CSATGERGARPLETQYF.